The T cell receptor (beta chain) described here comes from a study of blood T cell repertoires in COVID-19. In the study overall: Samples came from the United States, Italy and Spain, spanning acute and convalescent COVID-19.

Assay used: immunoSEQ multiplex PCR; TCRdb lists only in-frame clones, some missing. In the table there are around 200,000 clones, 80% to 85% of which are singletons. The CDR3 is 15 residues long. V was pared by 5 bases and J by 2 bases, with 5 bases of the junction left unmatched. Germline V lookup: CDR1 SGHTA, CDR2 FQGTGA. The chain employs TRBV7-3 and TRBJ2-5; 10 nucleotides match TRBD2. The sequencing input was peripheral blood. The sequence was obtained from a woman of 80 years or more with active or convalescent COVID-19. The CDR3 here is CASSPAGGPQETQYF. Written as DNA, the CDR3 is TGTGCCAGCAGCCCAGCGGGGGGGCCTCAAGAGACCCAGTACTTC. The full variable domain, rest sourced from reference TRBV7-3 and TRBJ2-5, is GAGVSQTPSNKVTEKGKYVELRCDPISGHTALYWYRQSLGQGPEFLIYFQGTGAADDSGLPNDRFFAVRPEGSVSTLKIQRTERGDSAVYLCASSPAGGPQETQYFGPGTRLLVL.